This T cell receptor beta chain emerged from a study of breast tumors, draining lymph nodes, adjacent tissues (dated by TCRdb to 2015 to 2016). With respect to the entire study: In breast cancer patients, the study compared the TCR beta repertoires of tumor, adjacent nontumor tissue and axillary lymph nodes. In human breast cancer, the study set out to assess how tumor, surrounding tissue and draining lymph node repertoires relate to one another and whether T cells might be exchanged between them. Summary of the overall study and its limitations: Tumor and nontumor tissue repertoires were significantly more similar in luminal-like than in basal-like breast cancer. Tumor T-cell repertoires showed less diversity than lymph node repertoires and more diversity than nontumor tissue repertoires, and tumor T-cell repertoires showed preferential V and J gene usage. The conclusion that tumor T cells originate in lymph nodes was presented as consistent with a hypothesis rather than as directly demonstrated. The data were judged consistent with most tumor T cells deriving from the lymph node and then expanding within tumor tissue.

The instrument given in TCRdb is Illumina HiSeq 2000. TCR beta chain libraries were generated through multiplex PCR amplification. The amplified TCR beta chain products were analyzed by high-throughput sequencing. The public reads were run again by TCRdb, first through fastp at Q25 and then through MiXCR, and only productive beta chains were kept. Rows with a matching CDR3 protein are joined into one entry that keeps the most common DNA and genes. Across this sample there are 180,000 or so distinct CDR3 sequences, with about 33% seen only once. The biggest ten clones account for less than 4% of the sample. Remarks on this clonotype: It has no known antigen specificity. No quality values exist for individual bases; no much larger clone is one base distant.

CDR1 MDHEN and CDR2 SYDVKM are derived from the germline V gene. The CDR3 has 18 amino acids, counting the end cysteine and phenylalanine. Only CDR3 DNA remains: 54 bases, in frame from the first base. The V and J ends are trimmed by 4 bases and 0 bases, leaving 18 bases between them. The axillary draining lymph nodes of breast cancer patients were the source of the lymph node samples. This TCR was recovered from a female donor with breast cancer. Some clones in this sample may be carry-over from other donors' samples. Rearrangement joined TRBV28 to TRBJ2-2; the D gene is possibly TRBD1 or TRBD2, with 5 bases matching each. The sample was axillary lymph node tissue. The CDR3 reads CASSSPGPLITNTGELFF. The sequenced DNA: TGTGCCAGCAGTTCCCCGGGACCCCTGATTACGAACACCGGGGAGCTGTTTTTT.